This is a list of T cell receptor beta chains from one sample in a study of regulatory T cells in long-lasting Graves disease. MiXCR, run by TCRdb on the multiplex PCR reads, gives a single entry per CDR3 protein. Of about 430,000 distinct CDR3 sequences in the sample, over 20% were seen once. The sample consisted of peripheral blood mononuclear cells (PBMCs), taken when the disease was refractory, from a patient treated with antithyroid drugs. The receptors come from a female donor with Graves disease. Both conserved end residues are part of each CDR3. D genes are given only for firm matches. Clone sizes are given selectively: once, few, many, or a class where the clone is expanded.

J,D,size,V,CDR3,DNA
TRBJ1-4,TRBD1,few,TRBV29-1,CSPMWGRGPEKLFF,TGCAGCCCAATGTGGGGCAGGGGGCCTGAAAAACTGTTTTTT
TRBJ2-5,.,.,TRBV9,CASSFSGGEETQYF,TGTGCCAGCAGTTTCAGCGGAGGCGAGGAGACCCAGTACTTC
TRBJ2-5,.,.,TRBV29-1,CSVTYQETQYF,TGCAGCGTGACTTACCAAGAGACCCAGTACTTC
TRBJ2-7,TRBD1,.,TRBV28,CASSSSTGSYEQYF,TGTGCCAGCAGTTCCTCGACAGGGAGCTACGAGCAGTACTTC
TRBJ2-7,TRBD2,many,TRBV28,CASRETGTSDYEQYF,TGTGCCAGCAGGGAAACCGGGACTAGCGATTACGAGCAGTACTTC
TRBJ1-5,.,few,TRBV4-1,CASSQEVDNQPQHF,TGCGCCAGCAGCCAAGAAGTTGACAATCAGCCCCAGCATTTT
TRBJ2-3,.,few,TRBV28,CASRGSGMNTDTQYF,TGTGCCAGCAGAGGTTCGGGCATGAATACAGATACGCAGTATTTT
TRBJ2-7,.,.,TRBV2,CASSSTHEQYF,TGTGCCAGCAGTTCAACCCACGAGCAGTACTTC
TRBJ2-7,.,many,TRBV28,CASMGGQGVGQYF,TGTGCCAGCATGGGTGGTCAGGGCGTAGGGCAGTACTTC
TRBJ2-7,.,few,TRBV5-8,CASSASGTSRSYEQYF,TGTGCCAGCAGCGCCTCCGGGACATCGCGTTCCTACGAGCAGTACTTC
TRBJ1-1,.,few,TRBV6-2/TRBV6-3,CASSSGQGWSEAFF,TGTGCCAGCAGTTCCGGGCAGGGCTGGTCTGAAGCTTTCTTT
TRBJ1-1,.,once,TRBV12-3/TRBV12-4,CASSPNTGHTEAFF,TGTGCCAGCAGCCCAAATACTGGGCACACTGAAGCTTTCTTT
TRBJ2-3,.,few,TRBV4-1,CASSQDLASGTDTQYF,TGCGCCAGCAGCCAAGATCTTGCTAGCGGCACAGATACGCAGTATTTT